This passage covers 6 T cell receptor beta chains from one sample sequenced in a study of cytomegalovirus exposure and HLA in healthy donors. It was with 60 Vbeta and 13 Jbeta primers that the PCR ran. Generated by immunoSEQ multiplex PCR, the TCRdb table keeps only in-frame clones and is missing some. Of 50,000 to 60,000 clones listed, 70% to 80% are singletons. The sample taken for sequencing was PBMCs. These receptors all come from a female donor in good health and CMV-seronegative.

V is TRBV19 and J is TRBJ1-1; 8 positions match TRBD1. Trimming at V came to 6 bases and at J to 4 bases, leaving 4 bases not matched to a gene. This CDR3 is built from 13 residues. The germline V gene has CDR1 LNHDA and CDR2 SQIVND (reference sequence). The CDR3 nucleotides read TGTGCCAGTAGACCCGACAGGGGCACTGAAGCTTTCTTT. Translated: CASRPDRGTEAFF.

This clone was recorded once. The chain recombines TRBV2 with TRBJ2-3, with TRBD2 matching over 10 bases. Unmatched junction bases numbered 8, after V lost 2 bases and J lost 6 bases. The CDR3 consists of 16 residues. The germline V gene encodes CDR1 SNHLY and CDR2 FYNNEI. CDR3: CASSELQAGGRDTQYF. CDR3 nucleotides: TGTGCCAGCAGTGAACTCCAAGCGGGGGGGCGCGATACGCAGTATTTT.

The chain recombines TRBV5-1 with TRBJ2-7; D might be TRBD1 (6 bases). V gave up 1 base and J gave up 7 bases, with 21 bases separating them. The CDR3 extends over 16 amino acids. Looked up from germline, CDR1 is SGHRS and CDR2 is YFSETQ. For the CDR3, the DNA is TGCGCCAGCAGCTTGCAGCGACAGGTCTCGATGTTGGAGCAGTACTTC. Translated, it gives CASSLQRQVSMLEQYF.

This chain links TRBV19 with TRBJ1-2; D remains ambiguous. CDR1 and CDR2 (germline): LNHDA, SQIVND (reference sequence). The CDR3 is 14 amino acids. The ends were cut back, 4 bases at V and 8 bases at J, with 17 bases in the middle. The CDR3 sequence: CASSRDGLPGGYTF. Here the CDR3 DNA reads TGTGCCAGTAGTAGAGATGGATTGCCGGGAGGCTACACCTTC.

Notes on this clone: At one boundary the junction diverges from the germline segment, which might be a read error. The V gene is TRBV15, the J gene TRBJ1-4, with D hard to call. Per germline, CDR1 LNHNV and CDR2 YYDKDF (reference sequence). This CDR3 region has 10 residues. CDR3: CATSRDLRLF. CDR3 nucleotides: TGTGCCACCAGCAGAGATCTCCGTCTTTTT.

The chain is built from TRBV5-1 and TRBJ2-2; TRBD1 matches 10 bases. CDR3 size: 14 residues. The trim removed 6 bases at V and 7 bases at J, leaving 6 bases unmatched. Germline V gene data show CDR1 as SGHRS and CDR2 as YFSETQ. The CDR3 sequence is CASTDRGLNGELFF. CDR3 nucleotides: TGCGCCAGCACAGACAGGGGGCTGAACGGGGAGCTGTTTTTT.